This T cell receptor beta chain was captured by sequencing in a study of read filtering for tumor transcriptome and immune sequencing. The overall study: The cohort had some 17 men and 14 women aged roughly 40 to 80, mean roughly 65 years. Findings and limits, study-wide: Even smaller IR-seq throughput identified most shared clonotypes.

The CDR3 spans 16 residues. Germline V gene sequence: CDR1 SGHAT, CDR2 FQNNGV. V was pared by 0 bases and J by 0 bases, with 9 bases between. Molecular barcoded adaptors covering alpha/delta and beta/gamma chains were used on about 390 ng RNA. MiXCR was run by TCRdb on the reads, yielding one entry per CDR3 protein. The table has 30,000 to 50,000 distinct CDR3 sequences, about an eighth seen once. In the case of this clonotype: The antigen remains unidentified.

Material: a population of CD138-negative cells sorted from bone marrow. The chain combines TRBV11-2 with TRBJ1-3, with unresolved D. The TCR was taken from a donor at least 40 years old with multiple myeloma. The CDR3 loop is CASSLDPVSSGNTIYF. The DNA of the CDR3 is TGTGCCAGCAGCTTAGATCCCGTCAGCTCTGGAAACACCATATATTTT.